This is a list of T cell receptor beta chains from one sample in a study of blood T cell repertoires in COVID-19. Clones were read by immunoSEQ multiplex PCR, and TCRdb kept only the in-frame ones, dropping some. The sample gives roughly 480,000 clones, 89% of which show up once; about 1% is in the top ten. Material: peripheral blood. These receptors originate from a young man with COVID-19, enrolled during active disease. CDR3s include the opening cysteine and the closing phenylalanine or tryptophan. The order of the fields is V gene, D gene, J gene, CDR3 length, CDR3 protein. A D gene is named only where the DNA matches it firmly.

v_call: TRBV7-8
d_call: TRBD1
j_call: TRBJ2-7
cdr3_length: 14
cdr3_aa: CASSLRDRAYEQYF

v_call: TRBV10-3
d_call: NA
j_call: TRBJ1-1
cdr3_length: 14
cdr3_aa: CAISGTAERLEAFF

v_call: TRBV7-5
d_call: NA
j_call: TRBJ2-7
cdr3_length: 16
cdr3_aa: CVRSLVPNPRANEQYF

v_call: TRBV14
d_call: TRBD2
j_call: TRBJ2-1
cdr3_length: 16
cdr3_aa: CASSQGGGSSYNEQFF

v_call: TRBV5-6
d_call: NA
j_call: TRBJ2-5
cdr3_length: 15
cdr3_aa: CASSTTGGSRETQYF

v_call: TRBV13
d_call: NA
j_call: TRBJ1-5
cdr3_length: 14
cdr3_aa: CASSLRGGQQPQHF

v_call: TRBV5-1
d_call: TRBD2
j_call: TRBJ2-3
cdr3_length: 19
cdr3_aa: CASSASGLARPRGTDTQYF

v_call: TRBV6-5
d_call: NA
j_call: TRBJ2-3
cdr3_length: 14
cdr3_aa: CASRDSSSTDTQYF

v_call: TRBV5-1
d_call: NA
j_call: TRBJ1-4
cdr3_length: 16
cdr3_aa: CASSFGQDPRAEKLFF

v_call: TRBV5-8
d_call: NA
j_call: TRBJ1-5
cdr3_length: 12
cdr3_aa: CASSLLYQPQHF

v_call: TRBV11-2
d_call: NA
j_call: TRBJ2-6
cdr3_length: 14
cdr3_aa: CASSAIAGANVLTF

v_call: TRBV10-1
d_call: NA
j_call: TRBJ2-5
cdr3_length: 15
cdr3_aa: CASSPVRGPRETQYF

v_call: TRBV18
d_call: NA
j_call: TRBJ1-3
cdr3_length: 18
cdr3_aa: CASSPSLVLFDSGNTIYF

v_call: TRBV3-1/TRBV3-2
d_call: TRBD2
j_call: TRBJ2-1
cdr3_length: 16
cdr3_aa: CASSLWLAGGPDEQFF

v_call: TRBV21-1
d_call: NA
j_call: TRBJ2-5
cdr3_length: 18
cdr3_aa: CASSKGILAGGHQETQYF

v_call: TRBV2
d_call: NA
j_call: TRBJ1-2
cdr3_length: 13
cdr3_aa: CASSSQGNYGYTF

v_call: TRBV11-2
d_call: NA
j_call: TRBJ2-3
cdr3_length: 15
cdr3_aa: CASSLDRQYGDTQYF

v_call: TRBV21-1
d_call: NA
j_call: TRBJ1-6
cdr3_length: 13
cdr3_aa: CASAAVNNSPLHF

v_call: TRBV6-5
d_call: NA
j_call: TRBJ2-7
cdr3_length: 13
cdr3_aa: CASIRDSSYEQYF

v_call: TRBV3-1/TRBV3-2
d_call: NA
j_call: TRBJ2-3
cdr3_length: 13
cdr3_aa: CASSVQGTDTQYF

v_call: TRBV9
d_call: TRBD2
j_call: TRBJ2-3
cdr3_length: 14
cdr3_aa: CASSDPSGLDTQYF

v_call: TRBV7-8
d_call: TRBD1
j_call: TRBJ1-5
cdr3_length: 16
cdr3_aa: CASSTMTGMSNQPQHF

v_call: TRBV27
d_call: NA
j_call: TRBJ1-5
cdr3_length: 13
cdr3_aa: CASSNKTGQPQHF

v_call: TRBV10-2
d_call: TRBD2
j_call: TRBJ2-3
cdr3_length: 14
cdr3_aa: CASAGGPIESTQYF

v_call: TRBV15
d_call: TRBD1
j_call: TRBJ2-1
cdr3_length: 14
cdr3_aa: CATSPRDRHNEQFF

v_call: TRBV24-1
d_call: NA
j_call: TRBJ2-2
cdr3_length: 13
cdr3_aa: CATTTPNTGELFF

v_call: TRBV3-1/TRBV3-2
d_call: TRBD2
j_call: TRBJ2-1
cdr3_length: 15
cdr3_aa: CASTELAGNYNEQFF

v_call: TRBV6-5
d_call: TRBD2
j_call: TRBJ2-5
cdr3_length: 15
cdr3_aa: CASNPSGGHQETQYF

v_call: TRBV5-4
d_call: TRBD1
j_call: TRBJ2-7
cdr3_length: 14
cdr3_aa: CASSSGQGRHEQYF

v_call: TRBV11-3
d_call: TRBD2
j_call: TRBJ2-1
cdr3_length: 15
cdr3_aa: CASSGGTSGYNEQFF

v_call: TRBV3-1/TRBV3-2
d_call: TRBD2
j_call: TRBJ2-4
cdr3_length: 13
cdr3_aa: CASSQGASGGFYF

v_call: TRBV5-4
d_call: NA
j_call: TRBJ2-5
cdr3_length: 13
cdr3_aa: CASSSQNEETQYF

v_call: TRBV5-1
d_call: NA
j_call: TRBJ2-7
cdr3_length: 16
cdr3_aa: CASSYEGWGDAYEQYF

v_call: TRBV7-9
d_call: TRBD2
j_call: TRBJ2-5
cdr3_length: 16
cdr3_aa: CASSSTSGGPQETQYF

v_call: TRBV29-1
d_call: NA
j_call: TRBJ2-1
cdr3_length: 13
cdr3_aa: CSVGYSYVNEQFF

v_call: TRBV7-8
d_call: NA
j_call: TRBJ2-5
cdr3_length: 12
cdr3_aa: CASGDNQETQYF

v_call: TRBV5-1
d_call: TRBD1
j_call: TRBJ2-1
cdr3_length: 15
cdr3_aa: CASSVGQGSYNEQFF

v_call: TRBV10-2
d_call: TRBD1
j_call: TRBJ1-6
cdr3_length: 16
cdr3_aa: CASSDSGQGVGSPLHF

v_call: TRBV10-1
d_call: NA
j_call: TRBJ1-4
cdr3_length: 13
cdr3_aa: CASSGRATEKLFF

v_call: TRBV6-5
d_call: TRBD2
j_call: TRBJ2-1
cdr3_length: 15
cdr3_aa: CASERASGSLGEQFF

v_call: TRBV6-5
d_call: NA
j_call: TRBJ1-2
cdr3_length: 12
cdr3_aa: CASRDPTDGYTF

v_call: TRBV19
d_call: NA
j_call: TRBJ2-5
cdr3_length: 14
cdr3_aa: CASSISGAQETQYF

v_call: TRBV5-4
d_call: NA
j_call: TRBJ2-2
cdr3_length: 14
cdr3_aa: CASSSQQGSRELFF

v_call: TRBV19
d_call: NA
j_call: TRBJ1-4
cdr3_length: 15
cdr3_aa: CASRLQEGPNEKLFF

v_call: TRBV5-6
d_call: NA
j_call: TRBJ1-6
cdr3_length: 14
cdr3_aa: CASSLLDRNSPLHF

v_call: TRBV7-8
d_call: NA
j_call: TRBJ2-1
cdr3_length: 15
cdr3_aa: CASSMNPGEWNEQFF

v_call: TRBV27
d_call: TRBD1
j_call: TRBJ1-4
cdr3_length: 15
cdr3_aa: CASGLSHRGNEKLFF

v_call: TRBV14
d_call: TRBD1
j_call: TRBJ2-7
cdr3_length: 15
cdr3_aa: CASSHGRDRVYEQYF

v_call: TRBV11-3
d_call: NA
j_call: TRBJ2-1
cdr3_length: 13
cdr3_aa: CASSLDRSNEQFF

v_call: TRBV10-3
d_call: NA
j_call: TRBJ2-1
cdr3_length: 11
cdr3_aa: CASGERSEQFF

v_call: TRBV3-1/TRBV3-2
d_call: NA
j_call: TRBJ1-5
cdr3_length: 13
cdr3_aa: CASSQTRVQPQHF

v_call: TRBV6-5
d_call: NA
j_call: TRBJ2-3
cdr3_length: 13
cdr3_aa: CASSAFTPDTQYF

v_call: TRBV7-3
d_call: NA
j_call: TRBJ2-1
cdr3_length: 17
cdr3_aa: CASSSDPATSSYNEQFF

v_call: TRBV29-1
d_call: NA
j_call: TRBJ2-2
cdr3_length: 15
cdr3_aa: CSVDTGTSNTGELFF